The subject of this entry is one TCR beta chain. The specificity of this receptor is unknown. No base-level quality is on record; no much larger clone is a single base apart. These data are taken from a study of blood T cell repertoires in COVID-19 (dated by TCRdb to 2018 to 2020). Broadly, across the study: Samples from collaborators originated in the United States, Italy and Spain and spanned both the acute and convalescent phases of COVID-19. The prospective study material was composed of cDNA or gDNA derived from T cells, B-cell-depleted T cells, or PBMCs. Subjects who had been exposed to COVID-19, were actively infected with it, or had recovered from it provided the deeply sampled blood TCRbeta repertoires that made up the dataset. The repertoires were released in a freely available public database intended as a resource for research on the immune response to SARS-CoV-2. The samples were drawn from two sources: the first 160 participants of the ongoing ImmuneRACE study, and 1,000 to 1,500 subjects contributed by 6 global collaborators. A de-identified subject ID, COVID-19 status, age in years and sex were almost always included in the sample metadata. Where available, HLA class I and class II types were obtained from metadata supplied by the sample provider rather than from assay-based typing. Results the study describes overall, beyond this receptor: How much clinical and demographic metadata was included differed by source and by participant, and the metadata was provided uncurated.

The germline V gene (reference sequence) supplies CDR1 LNHDA and CDR2 SQIVND. The CDR3 covers 13 residues, taking in both the cysteine and the phenylalanine. Of the read, only the CDR3 DNA is kept; its 39 bases are in frame from base 1. V is cut by 6 bases and J by 2 bases, and the space between the germline ends is 9 bases. Participants in the prospective study were enrolled through a virtual design, were aged roughly 18 to 90 years, and lived in roughly 25 United States geographic areas. To assign participants to cohorts, the prospective study relied on clinical history that participants themselves reported in a screening survey and a study questionnaire. Exposed participants had been in contact with someone with a PCR-confirmed or clinician-diagnosed COVID-19 case within 2 weeks of study entry. Mobile phlebotomists in the prospective study collected whole blood, serum and a nasopharyngeal or oropharyngeal swab from every participant. Additional blood draws and questionnaires over an approximately 2-month period could optionally be provided by prospective study participants. Before DNA extraction, blood samples from the prospective study were shipped at room temperature or frozen.

TCRbeta CDR3 regions were amplified from genomic DNA using the immunoSEQ Assay, a bias-controlled multiplex PCR. Under the source paper's analysis protocol: The number of nucleated cells in each sample was estimated by amplification of reference gene primers within the assay. To quantify the absolute abundance of each unique TCRbeta CDR3 rearrangement, sequence reads were collapsed and filtered. For each sample, productive Simpson clonality was calculated as the square root of Simpson's diversity index over productive rearrangements. Held by TCRdb, this immuneACCESS table contains in-frame sequences only and omits some clones. Under half of the omission traces to an unresolved V gene where checked; the cause of the rest is unknown. The V and J calls and clone size come from that table; D and trimming were worked out from the DNA. The sample contains hundreds of thousands of clones, around 82% of them found a single time. Clones ranked in the top ten supply 3% to 4% of the sample.

The chain is assembled from TRBV19 and TRBJ2-3, with no confidently assigned D gene. The receptor was derived from a woman in her forties who had been exposed to COVID-19. Material: PBMCs or T cells enriched from blood (not recorded which). The CDR3 here reads CASSQDYTDTQYF. The bases are TGTGCCAGTAGCCAGGATTACACAGATACGCAGTATTTT.